These T cell receptor beta chains were read from a single sample in a study of Ad26.COV2.S vaccination and SARS-CoV-2 variants. Using immunoSEQ multiplex PCR, the repertoire was profiled, and TCRdb retains in-frame clones only, with some absent. The sample yields more than 300,000 clones, roughly 91% seen once. Sequencing was performed on peripheral blood, taken in a trial of Ad26.COV2.S vaccine versus placebo. Receptors were obtained from a person aged 18 to 59 who received the Ad26.COV2.S COVID-19 vaccine or a placebo. Both conserved end residues are part of each CDR3. A D gene is named only where the DNA matches it firmly.

j_gene: TRBJ1-1; v_gene: TRBV5-1; d_gene: NA; CDR3aa: CASSLAGGRGGMNTEAFF; CDR3nt: TGCGCCAGCAGCTTGGCCGGGGGTAGAGGGGGTATGAACACTGAAGCTTTCTTT
j_gene: TRBJ2-7; v_gene: TRBV3-1/TRBV3-2; d_gene: NA; CDR3aa: CASSQSEDSPYEQYF; CDR3nt: TGTGCCAGCAGCCAATCAGAGGACAGTCCCTACGAGCAGTACTTC
j_gene: TRBJ2-7; v_gene: TRBV4-3; d_gene: NA; CDR3aa: CASSQEGGASYEQYF; CDR3nt: TGCGCCAGCAGCCAAGAAGGGGGGGCATCCTACGAGCAGTACTTC
j_gene: TRBJ2-5; v_gene: TRBV3-1/TRBV3-2; d_gene: NA; CDR3aa: CASSYEGTFQETQYF; CDR3nt: TGTGCCAGCAGCTACGAGGGGACTTTCCAAGAGACCCAGTACTTC
j_gene: TRBJ2-7; v_gene: TRBV7-6; d_gene: TRBD1; CDR3aa: CASSSNPGQGALGQYF; CDR3nt: TGTGCCAGCAGCTCTAATCCGGGACAGGGGGCGCTGGGGCAGTACTTC
j_gene: TRBJ1-1; v_gene: TRBV21-1; d_gene: NA; CDR3aa: CASSKGDLTNTEAFF; CDR3nt: TGTGCCAGCAGCAAAGGGGACCTAACTAACACTGAAGCTTTCTTT
j_gene: TRBJ2-1; v_gene: TRBV18; d_gene: TRBD2; CDR3aa: CASSPPASGRYNEQFF; CDR3nt: TGTGCCAGCTCACCACCGGCTAGCGGGAGGTACAATGAGCAGTTCTTC
j_gene: TRBJ1-1; v_gene: TRBV7-2; d_gene: TRBD1; CDR3aa: CASGGQMNTEAFF; CDR3nt: TGTGCCAGCGGGGGACAGATGAACACTGAAGCTTTCTTT
j_gene: TRBJ2-1; v_gene: TRBV19; d_gene: NA; CDR3aa: CASSIQGSEQFF; CDR3nt: TGTGCCAGTAGTATTCAGGGGAGTGAGCAGTTCTTC
j_gene: TRBJ1-1; v_gene: TRBV12-3/TRBV12-4; d_gene: NA; CDR3aa: CASKGGFTEAFF; CDR3nt: TGTGCCAGCAAGGGGGGGTTCACTGAAGCTTTCTTT
j_gene: TRBJ2-1; v_gene: TRBV9; d_gene: TRBD2; CDR3aa: CASSAGTSGDNEQFF; CDR3nt: TGTGCCAGCAGCGCCGGGACTAGCGGTGACAATGAGCAGTTCTTC